This T cell receptor (beta chain) was obtained from a study of T cell repertoires in cytomegalovirus infection. The V gene lost 5 bases and the J gene lost 2 bases, with 23 bases spanning the gap. This CDR3 comprises 18 residues. CDR1 is SGHAT, CDR2 FQNNGV, per germline. Details on this clonotype: Its antigen is undetermined.

TCRdb analysed the reads with MiXCR anew, one entry per CDR3 protein. In the table there are 300,000 to 400,000 distinct CDR3 sequences, under 35% of which are singletons. The rearrangement uses TRBV11-2 and TRBJ2-3, with D possibly TRBD2 on 7 matching bases. The clonotype originates from a human donor in good health (CMV status not recorded). Some clones in this sample may be carry-over from other donors' samples. The sample was cultured PBMCs, taken from culture after CMV antigen stimulation. In DNA form, the CDR3 reads TGTGCCAGCAGCCCTAAGGGGGGGGGGGCCAGGGACACAGATACGCAGTATTTT. Protein: CASSPKGGGARDTDTQYF.